A selection of T cell receptor beta chains follows, all from one sample in a study of blood T cell repertoires in COVID-19. The repertoire was sequenced with immunoSEQ multiplex PCR; TCRdb's copy has only in-frame clones and lacks some. The sample yields roughly 150,000 clones, 75% to 80% seen once. Sequenced input: peripheral blood. The receptors originated from an elderly woman with acute or convalescent COVID-19. CDR3s include the opening cysteine and the closing phenylalanine or tryptophan. A D gene is named only where the DNA matches it firmly. For some rows the clone size is stated as once, few or many, or as a class when expanded; others skip it.

J,size,D,V,DNA,CDR3
TRBJ1-2,-,-,TRBV19,TGTGCCAGTAGTACTCGGGTCGGTGGGGCCACCTATGGCTACACCTTC,CASSTRVGGATYGYTF
TRBJ1-1,-,TRBD1,TRBV29-1,TGCAGCGTTGTCAGGGACAGGGGCGCTTTCTTT,CSVVRDRGAFF
TRBJ1-2,few,-,TRBV7-5,TGTGCCAGAAGCTTACCCCAGGGGGCCCCCTATGGCTACACCTTC,CARSLPQGAPYGYTF
TRBJ1-1,once,-,TRBV30,TGTGCCTGGAGTCCCGGAGCCATCACTGAAGCTTTCTTT,CAWSPGAITEAFF
TRBJ1-5,-,-,TRBV29-1,TGCAGCGTTGACGCAGGGCGGAATCAGCCCCAGCATTTT,CSVDAGRNQPQHF
TRBJ2-3,-,TRBD2,TRBV5-1,TGCGCCAGCAGCTTAACTAGCGGGGGAGTCGATACGCAGTATTTT,CASSLTSGGVDTQYF
TRBJ2-7,-,-,TRBV2,TGTGCCAGCAGGATGACGGGGGAGCAGTACTTC,CASRMTGEQYF
TRBJ1-4,-,TRBD1,TRBV5-1,TGCGCCAGCAGCTCCGGACAGGGCGGGGAAAAACTGTTTTTT,CASSSGQGGEKLFF
TRBJ1-1,-,-,TRBV29-1,TGCAGCGTTTGTGACAGTAACACTGAAGCTTTCTTT,CSVCDSNTEAFF
TRBJ2-1,-,-,TRBV6-5,TGTGCCAGCAGTTCTCGGGGTATAAGGGACAATGAGCAGTTCTTC,CASSSRGIRDNEQFF
TRBJ1-5,-,TRBD1,TRBV19,TGTGCCAGTAGTGCTGGCTGGACAGGGGGCAGGCAGCCCCAGCATTTT,CASSAGWTGGRQPQHF
TRBJ2-2,-,TRBD2,TRBV30,TGTGCCTGGAGTCGTAGGGTTAGCGGGAGGACGGGCGGGGAGCTGTTTTTT,CAWSRRVSGRTGGELFF
TRBJ1-2,-,-,TRBV12-3/TRBV12-4,TGTGCCAGCAGTTTAATGGGGGCGAGGGGCTACACCTTC,CASSLMGARGYTF
TRBJ2-1,few,TRBD2,TRBV3-1/TRBV3-2,TGTGCCAGCAGCCACAGGGAGGGTGAGCAGTTCTTC,CASSHREGEQFF
TRBJ1-2,-,-,TRBV3-1/TRBV3-2,TGTGCCAGCAGCCTAGTCAGGGCCCCCTATGGCTACACCTTC,CASSLVRAPYGYTF
TRBJ1-6,few,-,TRBV18,TGTGCCAGCTCCCCTAGTTCTCCCGGCTCCTATAATTCACCCCTCCACTTT,CASSPSSPGSYNSPLHF
TRBJ1-6,-,TRBD1,TRBV6-5,TGTGCCAGCAGTTCGGACAGGGGAAATTCACCCCTCCACTTT,CASSSDRGNSPLHF
TRBJ1-1,-,-,TRBV5-6,TGTGCCAGCAGCTTAAGGGGAAATGAAGCTTTCTTT,CASSLRGNEAFF
TRBJ2-2,-,-,TRBV27,TGTGCCAGCAGTTCACAGGGCTTACGGGGCGGGGAGCTGTTTTTT,CASSSQGLRGGELFF
TRBJ2-7,-,-,TRBV5-1,TGCGCCAGCAGCCCCTACTTATCCTACGAGCAGTACTTC,CASSPYLSYEQYF
TRBJ2-1,-,TRBD1,TRBV11-2,TGTGCCAGCAGCCGCGGACAGGCCTACAATGAGCAGTTCTTC,CASSRGQAYNEQFF
TRBJ2-5,once,TRBD2,TRBV5-1,TGCGCCAGCAGCTCCCAGGGACTAGGCGGGGAGACCCAGTACTTC,CASSSQGLGGETQYF
TRBJ2-3,-,TRBD2,TRBV19,TGTGCCAGTAGTGAAATAGCGGGGGGGACCGCAGATACGCAGTATTTT,CASSEIAGGTADTQYF
TRBJ2-5,-,-,TRBV28,TGTGCCAGCAGTCCTACCCCCGGGGACCAGTACTTC,CASSPTPGDQYF
TRBJ2-7,-,-,TRBV24-1,TGTGCCACCGCGGACAGTCTCTACGAGCAGTACTTC,CATADSLYEQYF
TRBJ2-1,-,-,TRBV11-2,TGTGCCAGCAGCTTCGACAGGTATTCGTACAATGAGCAGTTCTTC,CASSFDRYSYNEQFF
TRBJ1-5,few,-,TRBV7-9,TGTGCCAGCAGTCTTTCGGGGAGCGGCAATCAGCCCCAGCATTTT,CASSLSGSGNQPQHF
TRBJ1-3,-,TRBD1,TRBV18,TGTGCCAGCTCACCCTCCCCTGACAGGGTCGGAAACACCATATATTTT,CASSPSPDRVGNTIYF
TRBJ2-3,-,TRBD2,TRBV19,TGTGCCAGTAACCGGCGGGAGGGGGGCACAGATACGCAGTATTTT,CASNRREGGTDTQYF
TRBJ2-7,once,-,TRBV4-1,TGCGCCAGCAGCCAAGGGCCCGGGACAAGTACCTACGAGCAGTACTTC,CASSQGPGTSTYEQYF
TRBJ2-1,-,-,TRBV5-6,TGTGCCAGCAGCTTAGAGGAAAATGAGCAGTTCTTC,CASSLEENEQFF
TRBJ1-6,-,-,TRBV11-2,TGTGCCAGCAGCTTAGATCTCGGTTCACCCCTCCACTTT,CASSLDLGSPLHF
TRBJ2-2,-,-,TRBV10-1,TGCGCCAGCAGTGACAAGCTGGCCGGGGAGCTGTTTTTT,CASSDKLAGELFF
TRBJ1-2,-,TRBD1,TRBV27,TGTGCCAGCAGTTACGGGACAGGGGATGGCTACACCTTC,CASSYGTGDGYTF
TRBJ2-7,-,-,TRBV30,TGTGCCTGGAACCCCCGTGCAGGGACATCCTACGAGCAGTACTTC,CAWNPRAGTSYEQYF